Shown below are 24 T cell receptor beta chains from a single sample sequenced in a study of shared clonotypes between healthy human individuals. Assay: immunoSEQ multiplex PCR; the TCRdb copy retains only in-frame clones and omits some. The sample has roughly 1,000,000 clones, about 80% seen once. Sequencing was performed on memory CD4+ T cells from PBMCs. Subset defined: CD45RA-negative fraction. These receptors were collected from a man between 18 and 35 years old in good health. Some clones in this sample may be carry-over from other donors' samples.

This clone turned up a few times. The chain uses TRBV29-1 and TRBJ1-5, with TRBD1 matching over 8 bases. V dropped 7 bases and J dropped 1; count of bases not matched to a gene: 3. The CDR3 has 13 amino acids. Germline V gene lookup returns CDR1 SQVTM and CDR2 ANQGSEA. Here the CDR3 reads CSARTGSNQPQHF. The CDR3 coding sequence is TGCAGCGCCCGGACAGGGAGCAATCAGCCCCAGCATTTT.

J is TRBJ1-2 and V is TRBV19; no definite D call. The CDR3 length is 14 residues. Trimming removed 11 bases at V and 4 bases at J, with 20 bases between. From germline, CDR1 is LNHDA and CDR2 SQIVND (reference sequence). DNA of the CDR3: TGTGCCTCAGAGGGCCCCCAGCGCGTCTATGGCTACACCTTC. Its translation: CASEGPQRVYGYTF. Filled out from reference TRBV19 and TRBJ1-2, the complete variable domain reads DGGITQSPKYLFRKEGQNVTLSCEQNLNHDAMYWYRQDPGQGLRLIYYSQIVNDFQKGDIAEGYSVSREKKESFPLTVTSAQKNPTAFYLCASEGPQRVYGYTFGSGTRLTVV.

The V and J genes are TRBV7-9 and TRBJ1-1, with D maybe TRBD1 (6 bases). The CDR3 consists of 17 residues. Per the germline V gene, CDR1 is SEHNR and CDR2 is FQNEAQ (reference sequence). Trimming shortened V by 5 bases and J by 0 bases, and 19 bases separated the two germline ends. CDR3: CASSPVSGTPMNTEAFF. The CDR3 nucleotides read TGTGCCAGCAGCCCCGTTAGCGGGACACCTATGAACACTGAAGCTTTCTTT.

This clone was detected only once. The V call is TRBV28, the J call TRBJ2-3; D is undetermined. The V gene lost 2 bases and the J gene lost 6 bases, with 12 bases spanning the gap. Germline CDR1 MDHEN, CDR2 SYDVKM. The CDR3 totals 14 residues. The CDR3 sequence: CASSLQARTDTQYF. The CDR3, as DNA: TGTGCCAGCAGTTTACAAGCGCGGACGGATACGCAGTATTTT. The complete variable domain, with remaining parts taken from reference TRBV28 and TRBJ2-3, reads DVKVTQSSRYLVKRTGEKVFLECVQDMDHENMFWYRQDPGLGLRLIYFSYDVKMKEKGDIPEGYSVSREKKERFSLILESASTNQTSMYLCASSLQARTDTQYFGPGTRLTVL.

This clone was seen once. The chain combines TRBV19 with TRBJ2-4; D may be TRBD2 (5 bases). Germline lookup yields CDR1 LNHDA and CDR2 SQIVND (reference sequence). The CDR3 totals 13 residues. The CDR3 region is CAPIAGTIDIQYF. For the CDR3, the DNA is TGTGCTCCTATCGCGGGCACTATTGACATTCAGTACTTC.

The CDR3 spells CASSLGGTVQETQYF. CDR3 bases: TGTGCCAGCAGCTTAGGCGGGACAGTACAAGAGACCCAGTACTTC. This chain connects TRBV7-9 to TRBJ2-5; perhaps TRBD1 as D (7 bases). The CDR3 has 15 amino acids. CDR1 SEHNR and CDR2 FQNEAQ come from the germline V gene (reference sequence). Trimming left V 1 base short and J 2 bases short, with 11 bases between.

V gene TRBV6-1 combines with J gene TRBJ2-1; D is unclear. This CDR3 has 13 amino acids. Trimming pared 3 bases from V and 15 bases from J, leaving 18 bases between. Germline CDR1 reads MNHNS; CDR2 reads SASEGT. DNA of the CDR3: TGTGCCAGCAGTGATTCCGACAACGCCGTGCGGTTCTTC. Its protein is CASSDSDNAVRFF.

Note on this clone: The junction differs from germline at one of its ends, possibly a read error. This chain links TRBV6-5 with TRBJ2-7; no definite D call. In germline, CDR1 is MNHEY, CDR2 SVGAGI. The CDR3 is 11 amino acids. CDR3 coding DNA: TGTGCCAGCAGGAAGGACCCCCTGCTGTGCTTC. It yields the protein CASRKDPLLCF.

V and J are TRBV10-3 and TRBJ1-2; D is uncertain. This CDR3 has 11 amino acids. Deletions cut 7 bases from V and 6 bases from J, with 9 bases between. CDR1 and CDR2 from the germline V gene are ENHRY and SYGVKD. The DNA for the CDR3 is TGTGCCATCACGGGCGTGAATGGCTACACCTTC. This gives the protein CAITGVNGYTF.

The gene calls are TRBV29-1 and TRBJ2-3, with TRBD2 identical over 14 bases. V trimming: 7 bases; J trimming: 4 bases; junction bases outside the gene matches: 19. The length of the CDR3 is 19 residues. Germline V gives CDR1 SQVTM, CDR2 ANQGSEA. The CDR3 DNA follows: TGCAGCGGCACCGGGACTAGCGGGAGTAGTAGGTCCTCCGCAGATACGCAGTATTTT. It translates to CSGTGTSGSSRSSADTQYF.

The chain couples TRBV7-2 to TRBJ1-2, with a possible D match to TRBD1 (6 bases). Germline values: CDR1 SGHTA, CDR2 FQGNSA. With 6 bases removed from V and 7 bases from J, the gap between germline ends came to 12 bases. CDR3 length: 12 amino acids. The CDR3 DNA reads as TGTGCCAGCAGTATACAGGGCTCTGGCTACACCTTC. This encodes CASSIQGSGYTF.

V usage is TRBV10-1 and J usage is TRBJ1-3, with D unclear. Germline assignment: CDR1 WNHNN and CDR2 SYGVQD (reference sequence). V gave up 1 base and J gave up 4 bases, with 8 bases separating them. The CDR3 consists of 14 residues. CDR3 nucleotides: TGCGCCAGCAGTGAGTTCAGTTCGGGAAACACCATATATTTT. It specifies CASSEFSSGNTIYF.

This sequence joins TRBV5-1 and TRBJ1-2, with D perhaps TRBD1 (5 bases). Germline V gene lookup returns CDR1 SGHRS and CDR2 YFSETQ. CDR3 length equals 13 residues. V was cut by 6 bases and J by 0 bases, with 9 bases left in between. The CDR3 sequence: CASKTVTNYGYTF. The CDR3 nucleotides are TGCGCCAGCAAGACAGTTACTAACTATGGCTACACCTTC.

This chain uses TRBV30 with TRBJ2-6, with TRBD1 matching over 12 bases. This CDR3 comprises 17 residues. Trimming cost V 7 bases and J 0 bases; bases outside gene matches: 7. Germline V lookup: CDR1 GTSNPN, CDR2 SVGIG (reference sequence). In nucleotides, the CDR3 is TGTGCCTACACCGGGACAGGGGGCCCCTCTGGGGCCAACGTCCTGACTTTC. It specifies CAYTGTGGPSGANVLTF.

The table lists this clone with many counts. The V gene is TRBV9, the J gene TRBJ1-2; TRBD1 is a possible D gene (6 bases). This CDR3 contains 14 residues. Germline-derived CDR1 and CDR2 are SGDLS and YYNGEE. V lost 2 bases and J 6 bases, leaving 14 bases between the germline ends. CDR3 sequence: CASSVQGFSNGYTF. The DNA of the CDR3 is TGTGCCAGCAGCGTGCAGGGGTTTAGTAATGGCTACACCTTC.

The chain couples TRBV6-1 to TRBJ1-4, with D maybe TRBD1 (6 bases). The CDR3 loop spans 14 amino acids. V lost 4 bases and J 7 bases, leaving 13 bases between the germline ends. Germline V gene data show CDR1 as MNHNS and CDR2 as SASEGT. CDR3: CASSVKTGIEKLFF. CDR3 coding DNA: TGTGCCAGCAGTGTCAAGACAGGTATTGAAAAACTGTTTTTT.

This chain connects TRBV30 to TRBJ2-5, with D possibly matching TRBD2 (7 bases). Germline V lookup: CDR1 GTSNPN, CDR2 SVGIG (reference sequence). CDR3 length: 13 residues. The V end was cut by 3 bases, the J end by 9 bases, with 17 bases between. The CDR3 DNA sequence: TGTGCCTGGAGCCGTACCGTCGGGGGGCCCCAGTACTTC. As protein: CAWSRTVGGPQYF.

The V and J genes are TRBV2 and TRBJ2-5; no clear D. V was trimmed by 7 bases and J by 0 bases, leaving 12 bases between them. From germline, CDR1 is SNHLY and CDR2 FYNNEI. There are 14 residues in the CDR3. The CDR3 DNA follows: TGTGCCAGCAAAGGGCGGCCTTACCAAGAGACCCAGTACTTC. It translates to CASKGRPYQETQYF.

J is TRBJ2-2 and V is TRBV10-3; TRBD1 matches at 9 bases. This CDR3 comprises 16 residues. The junction had 12 bases not matched to a gene; V was cut back by 6 bases and J by 7 bases. CDR1 is ENHRY and CDR2 is SYGVKD in the germline V gene. CDR3 DNA: TGTGCCATCAGGGAAGGGGACAGGGTTTTCGGCGGGGAGCTGTTTTTT. This gives the protein CAIREGDRVFGGELFF.

The chain uses TRBV11-2 and TRBJ2-1, with D possibly matching TRBD1 (6 bases). This CDR3 comprises 14 residues. CDR1 and CDR2 (germline): SGHAT, FQNNGV. The V gene lost 0 bases and the J gene lost 10 bases, with 13 bases spanning the gap. The CDR3, as DNA: TGTGCCAGCAGCTTAGATAGGGGGAGCGTAGAGCAGTTCTTC. Translating gives CASSLDRGSVEQFF.

DNA of the CDR3: TGTGCCAGTACCCCTTCCCCGCCGATGGATGACTATGGCTACACCTTC. It specifies CASTPSPPMDDYGYTF. The chain combines TRBV19 with TRBJ1-2; D is undetermined. Between the trimmed V and J ends, which lost 7 bases and 3 bases, there was a span of 21 bases. This CDR3 contains 16 residues. Germline V gene lookup returns CDR1 LNHDA and CDR2 SQIVND (reference sequence).

This clone was seen only once. This chain connects TRBV30 to TRBJ1-6; tentative D call: TRBD1 (5 bases). The germline CDR1 and CDR2 sequences are GTSNPN and SVGIG (reference sequence). The CDR3 is 15 residues long. V was pared by 1 base and J by 5 bases, with 12 bases between. The CDR3 loop is CAWSGVGTNNSPLHF. The CDR3 coding sequence is TGTGCCTGGAGTGGGGTGGGGACCAATAATTCACCCCTCCACTTT.

The gene calls are TRBV11-2 and TRBJ1-4; D gene ambiguous. The V gene lost 5 bases and the J gene lost 8 bases, with 12 bases spanning the gap. Germline V gene lookup returns CDR1 SGHAT and CDR2 FQNNGV. The CDR3 consists of 13 residues. DNA for the CDR3: TGTGCCAGCAGCAGAGATGGGGAAGAAAAACTGTTTTTT. Residues: CASSRDGEEKLFF.

For this clone: A read error is the likely source, as a far larger clone sits one nucleotide away. The chain is built from TRBV5-4 and TRBJ1-3; 9 bases match TRBD1. V dropped 3 bases and J dropped 2; count of bases not matched to a gene: 3. Germline V gene sequence: CDR1 SGHNT, CDR2 YYREEE (reference sequence). CDR3 length: 15 residues. This CDR3 is CASSSGQGAGNTIYF. As DNA, the CDR3 is TGTGCCAGCAGCTCGGGACAGGGAGCTGGAAACACCATATATTTT. The complete variable domain, with remaining parts taken from reference TRBV5-4 and TRBJ1-3, reads ETGVTQSPTHLIKTRGQQVTLRCSSQSGHNTVSWYQQALGQGPQFIFQYYREEENGRGNFPPRFSGLQFPNYSSELNVNALELDDSALYLCASSSGQGAGNTIYFGEGSWLTVV.